This is a list of T cell receptor beta chains from one sample in a study of shared clonotypes between healthy human individuals. Data came from immunoSEQ multiplex PCR; TCRdb stores just in-frame clones and leaves some out. The data show under 85,000 clones, 62% seen once. The specimen was memory CD8+ T cells sorted from blood. The receptors here all came from a man aged 30-40 years in good health. Both conserved end residues are part of each CDR3. Each record gives: V gene, J gene, D gene, clone size, CDR3 protein, CDR3 DNA. The D gene is left open where the match is weak. Some rows have no size entry. The others give once, few or many, or a class for an expanded clone.

V gene: TRBV27
J gene: TRBJ1-5
D gene: .
clone size: few
CDR3 protein: CASGVGQPQHF
CDR3 DNA: TGTGCCAGCGGGGTAGGTCAGCCCCAGCATTTT

V gene: TRBV11-3
J gene: TRBJ2-7
D gene: TRBD2
clone size: .
CDR3 protein: CASSPGAPGGSYEQYF
CDR3 DNA: TGTGCCAGCAGCCCCGGTGCCCCGGGGGGCTCCTACGAGCAGTACTTC

V gene: TRBV5-1
J gene: TRBJ2-7
D gene: TRBD1
clone size: .
CDR3 protein: CASSFGLDRSYEQYF
CDR3 DNA: TGCGCCAGCAGCTTCGGACTGGACAGGAGCTACGAGCAGTACTTC

V gene: TRBV29-1
J gene: TRBJ1-2
D gene: .
clone size: few
CDR3 protein: CSVVILDDGYTF
CDR3 DNA: TGCAGCGTTGTTATACTGGATGATGGCTACACCTTC

V gene: TRBV6-1
J gene: TRBJ1-2
D gene: .
clone size: once
CDR3 protein: CASSDVRMTTNYGYTF
CDR3 DNA: TGTGCCAGCAGTGACGTCAGGATGACTACTAACTATGGCTACACCTTC

V gene: TRBV28
J gene: TRBJ1-1
D gene: .
clone size: .
CDR3 protein: CASSFAYTEAFF
CDR3 DNA: TGTGCCAGCAGTTTTGCCTACACTGAAGCTTTCTTT

V gene: TRBV5-1
J gene: TRBJ2-2
D gene: .
clone size: .
CDR3 protein: CASSFAGKGANTGELFF
CDR3 DNA: TGCGCCAGCAGCTTCGCGGGTAAAGGGGCGAACACCGGGGAGCTGTTTTTT

V gene: TRBV5-1
J gene: TRBJ2-2
D gene: TRBD1
clone size: .
CDR3 protein: CASSSQGASTGELFF
CDR3 DNA: TGCGCCAGCAGCTCCCAGGGGGCTAGCACCGGGGAGCTGTTTTTT

V gene: TRBV27
J gene: TRBJ2-7
D gene: .
clone size: .
CDR3 protein: CASSFPRALTYEQYF
CDR3 DNA: TGTGCCAGCAGTTTCCCCAGGGCCCTTACCTACGAGCAGTACTTC

V gene: TRBV28
J gene: TRBJ1-1
D gene: .
clone size: .
CDR3 protein: CASGPGRNTEAFF
CDR3 DNA: TGTGCCAGCGGACCGGGTCGGAACACTGAAGCTTTCTTT

V gene: TRBV29-1
J gene: TRBJ2-1
D gene: .
clone size: .
CDR3 protein: CSVGGGEFLRSYNEQFF
CDR3 DNA: TGCAGCGTAGGGGGCGGGGAGTTTCTACGCTCCTACAATGAGCAGTTCTTC

V gene: TRBV28
J gene: TRBJ2-7
D gene: .
clone size: few
CDR3 protein: CASSFSYEQYF
CDR3 DNA: TGTGCCAGCAGTTTCTCCTACGAGCAGTACTTC

V gene: TRBV18
J gene: TRBJ2-5
D gene: TRBD2
clone size: .
CDR3 protein: CASSVTTSGRGTQYF
CDR3 DNA: TGTGCCAGCTCCGTAACAACTAGCGGGAGAGGGACCCAGTACTTC

V gene: TRBV11-2
J gene: TRBJ2-7
D gene: TRBD2
clone size: many
CDR3 protein: CASSLDLAGFEQYF
CDR3 DNA: TGTGCCAGCAGCTTAGACCTAGCGGGATTCGAGCAGTACTTC

V gene: TRBV2
J gene: TRBJ1-1
D gene: .
clone size: .
CDR3 protein: CASSVTFTTEAFF
CDR3 DNA: TGTGCCAGCAGTGTGACGTTTACCACTGAAGCTTTCTTT

V gene: TRBV7-7
J gene: TRBJ2-3
D gene: TRBD2
clone size: .
CDR3 protein: CASSPRTSGRIIDTQYF
CDR3 DNA: TGTGCCAGCAGCCCACGGACTAGCGGGAGGATTATAGATACGCAGTATTTT

V gene: TRBV10-2
J gene: TRBJ2-3
D gene: .
clone size: .
CDR3 protein: CASTVGVFADTQYF
CDR3 DNA: TGCGCCAGCACGGTGGGGGTTTTCGCAGATACGCAGTATTTT

V gene: TRBV5-1
J gene: TRBJ2-7
D gene: TRBD2
clone size: .
CDR3 protein: CASSFSGRATESYEQYF
CDR3 DNA: TGCGCCAGCAGCTTTAGCGGGAGGGCCACAGAAAGCTACGAGCAGTACTTC

V gene: TRBV10-3
J gene: TRBJ2-1
D gene: TRBD2
clone size: .
CDR3 protein: CAISDPSGGRYNEQFF
CDR3 DNA: TGTGCCATCAGTGACCCCAGCGGGGGAAGATACAATGAGCAGTTCTTC

V gene: TRBV27
J gene: TRBJ2-1
D gene: TRBD2
clone size: .
CDR3 protein: CAIGRTSGGSYNEQFF
CDR3 DNA: TGTGCCATCGGGCGGACTAGCGGGGGATCCTACAATGAGCAGTTCTTC

V gene: TRBV10-3
J gene: TRBJ2-3
D gene: TRBD1
clone size: .
CDR3 protein: CATQDSDRGFSTDTQYF
CDR3 DNA: TGTGCCACGCAGGATTCGGACAGGGGTTTCAGCACAGATACGCAGTATTTT

V gene: TRBV5-1
J gene: TRBJ2-3
D gene: TRBD2
clone size: .
CDR3 protein: CASSGGLARTDTQYF
CDR3 DNA: TGCGCCAGCAGCGGAGGACTAGCACGGACAGATACGCAGTATTTT

V gene: TRBV11-2
J gene: TRBJ2-3
D gene: .
clone size: .
CDR3 protein: CASSRTVKAQYF
CDR3 DNA: TGTGCCAGCAGCCGGACAGTGAAGGCGCAGTATTTT

V gene: TRBV6-1
J gene: TRBJ1-2
D gene: .
clone size: few
CDR3 protein: CASRGTLGSYGYTF
CDR3 DNA: TGTGCCAGCAGAGGGACCCTGGGGTCCTATGGCTACACCTTC

V gene: TRBV7-2
J gene: TRBJ2-1
D gene: .
clone size: .
CDR3 protein: CASSFMDDYNEQFF
CDR3 DNA: TGTGCCAGCAGCTTTATGGACGACTACAATGAGCAGTTCTTC

V gene: TRBV28
J gene: TRBJ2-7
D gene: TRBD2
clone size: .
CDR3 protein: CASKKPGLYYEQYF
CDR3 DNA: TGTGCCAGCAAGAAACCGGGACTATACTACGAGCAGTACTTC

V gene: TRBV5-1
J gene: TRBJ1-5
D gene: .
clone size: few
CDR3 protein: CAIPLGTRGNQPQHF
CDR3 DNA: TGCGCCATCCCATTGGGCACTCGGGGCAATCAGCCCCAGCATTTT

V gene: TRBV7-1
J gene: TRBJ1-1
D gene: .
clone size: .
CDR3 protein: CASSLGVTEAFF
CDR3 DNA: TGTGCCAGCAGCTTAGGCGTCACTGAAGCTTTCTTT

V gene: TRBV5-7
J gene: TRBJ2-7
D gene: TRBD1
clone size: .
CDR3 protein: CASSFGDRGPYEQYF
CDR3 DNA: TGTGCCAGCAGCTTTGGGGACAGGGGGCCGTACGAGCAGTACTTC

V gene: TRBV29-1
J gene: TRBJ1-1
D gene: .
clone size: few
CDR3 protein: CSVDIQGEAFF
CDR3 DNA: TGCAGCGTAGACATACAGGGTGAAGCTTTCTTT

V gene: TRBV7-2
J gene: TRBJ2-7
D gene: .
clone size: .
CDR3 protein: CASSFSGAGEQYF
CDR3 DNA: TGTGCCAGCAGCTTCTCGGGAGCGGGCGAGCAGTACTTC

V gene: TRBV13
J gene: TRBJ1-4
D gene: TRBD1
clone size: .
CDR3 protein: CASSPGQGLRKLFF
CDR3 DNA: TGTGCCAGCAGCCCGGGACAGGGGTTGCGAAAACTGTTTTTT

V gene: TRBV19
J gene: TRBJ2-5
D gene: .
clone size: .
CDR3 protein: CASSMTHREETQYF
CDR3 DNA: TGTGCCAGTAGTATGACGCACAGAGAAGAGACCCAGTACTTC

V gene: TRBV6-5
J gene: TRBJ2-1
D gene: TRBD2
clone size: .
CDR3 protein: CASSYSGGSSYNEQFF
CDR3 DNA: TGTGCCAGCAGTTACTCGGGCGGGAGCTCCTACAATGAGCAGTTCTTC

V gene: TRBV6-4
J gene: TRBJ2-3
D gene: TRBD1
clone size: many
CDR3 protein: CASSDSQGADTQYF
CDR3 DNA: TGTGCCAGCAGTGACTCACAGGGGGCAGATACGCAGTATTTT

V gene: TRBV29-1
J gene: TRBJ2-7
D gene: TRBD2
clone size: .
CDR3 protein: CSVEPSGRRVSYEQYF
CDR3 DNA: TGCAGCGTTGAACCTAGCGGGAGAAGGGTCTCCTACGAGCAGTACTTC

V gene: TRBV5-4
J gene: TRBJ2-7
D gene: .
clone size: .
CDR3 protein: CASSQEGVWQYF
CDR3 DNA: TGTGCCAGCAGCCAAGAAGGGGTTTGGCAGTACTTC

V gene: TRBV12-2
J gene: TRBJ1-5
D gene: .
clone size: .
CDR3 protein: CASRLFRNSNQPQHF
CDR3 DNA: TGTGCAAGTCGCTTATTTCGGAATAGCAATCAGCCCCAGCATTTT

V gene: TRBV7-9
J gene: TRBJ2-5
D gene: .
clone size: .
CDR3 protein: CASSLEGLPTLHF
CDR3 DNA: TGTGCCAGCAGCTTAGAGGGACTTCCAACCTTACACTTC

V gene: TRBV7-9
J gene: TRBJ2-4
D gene: TRBD2
clone size: .
CDR3 protein: CASGSSGRWDIQYF
CDR3 DNA: TGTGCCAGCGGATCTAGCGGGAGGTGGGACATTCAGTACTTC

V gene: TRBV5-1
J gene: TRBJ1-4
D gene: TRBD1
clone size: .
CDR3 protein: CASSGDRRGNEKLFF
CDR3 DNA: TGCGCCAGCAGCGGGGACAGGAGAGGGAATGAAAAACTGTTTTTT

V gene: TRBV6-5
J gene: TRBJ1-4
D gene: TRBD1
clone size: few
CDR3 protein: CASLQGQTTNEKLFF
CDR3 DNA: TGTGCCAGCCTGCAGGGACAGACGACTAATGAAAAACTGTTTTTT

V gene: TRBV4-1
J gene: TRBJ2-3
D gene: TRBD2
clone size: .
CDR3 protein: CASSQALADLTDTQYF
CDR3 DNA: TGCGCCAGCAGCCAAGCACTAGCGGACCTCACAGATACGCAGTATTTT

V gene: TRBV15
J gene: TRBJ2-7
D gene: TRBD2
clone size: .
CDR3 protein: CATSRDQGGSYEQYF
CDR3 DNA: TGTGCCACCAGCAGAGATCAGGGCGGGAGCTACGAGCAGTACTTC